Below are 6 T cell receptor beta chains sequenced from a single sample in a study of radiation and T cells in renal cell carcinoma. Sequencing was performed with immunoSEQ multiplex PCR; in TCRdb, only in-frame clones are kept and a portion is missing. The data show about 77,000 clones, around 78% seen once. Documented time point: blood 4 weeks post-SBRT, at nephrectomy. Treatment defined: 15 Gy SBRT to primary tumor, nephrectomy 4 weeks later. The source was blood, collected from a patient whose treatment included radiotherapy and nephrectomy. The receptors here all came from a woman aged 55-70 years with renal cell carcinoma.

Concerning this clone: The sample carries other DNA sequences with the same CDR3. The chain recombines TRBV19 with TRBJ1-5, with D maybe TRBD1 (5 bases). The germline gives CDR1 LNHDA, CDR2 SQIVND (reference sequence). This CDR3 has 13 residues. Between the trimmed V and J ends, which lost 3 bases and 6 bases, there was a span of 9 bases. In DNA form, the CDR3 reads TGTGCCAGTAGTATCAGGGTCGGTCAGCCCCAGCATTTT. Its translation is CASSIRVGQPQHF. Variable domain in full (rest from reference TRBV19 and TRBJ1-5): DGGITQSPKYLFRKEGQNVTLSCEQNLNHDAMYWYRQDPGQGLRLIYYSQIVNDFQKGDIAEGYSVSREKKESFPLTVTSAQKNPTAFYLCASSIRVGQPQHFGDGTRLSIL.

V usage is TRBV20-1 and J usage is TRBJ1-6; no clear D gene. CDR1 and CDR2 (germline): DFQATT, SNEGSKA (reference sequence). Trimming left V 5 bases short and J 9 bases short, with 2 bases between. This CDR3 is built from 9 residues. CDR3 sequence reads: CSAGSPLHF. The DNA for the CDR3 is TGCAGTGCTGGTTCACCCCTCCACTTT.

The gene calls are TRBV6-1 and TRBJ1-2; D gene uncertain. This CDR3 has 16 residues. The V end lost 3 bases, the J end lost 8 bases, and 22 bases lay between the germline ends. Per germline, CDR1 MNHNS and CDR2 SASEGT. CDR3 residues: CASSEPGQPHARGYTF. DNA of the CDR3: TGTGCCAGCAGTGAGCCGGGTCAGCCCCACGCTCGGGGCTACACCTTC.

A single count supports this clone. The V gene is TRBV28, the J gene TRBJ1-2, with D possibly TRBD1 on 5 matching bases. Trimming removed 5 bases at V and 3 bases at J, with 22 bases between. The CDR3 sequence is 17 residues long. Germline V gene sequence: CDR1 MDHEN, CDR2 SYDVKM. CDR3 amino acids: CASSPVYRDGRHYGYTF. The CDR3 DNA reads TGTGCCAGCAGTCCCGTTTACCGGGACGGGCGACACTATGGCTACACCTTC.

This chain connects TRBV5-5 to TRBJ1-3; 8 bases match TRBD1. Germline loops: CDR1 SGHKS, CDR2 YYEKEE (reference sequence). CDR3 length equals 13 residues. The trim removed 4 bases at V and 4 bases at J, leaving 1 base unmatched. This chain's CDR3 is CASSAGGGNTIYF. The CDR3 DNA reads as TGTGCCAGCAGCGCAGGGGGCGGAAACACCATATATTTT.

This clone is classed as medium-sized. The gene calls are TRBV6-5 and TRBJ1-1; maybe TRBD1 (5 bases). The CDR3 contains 14 residues. Per germline, CDR1 MNHEY and CDR2 SVGAGI. V gave up 2 bases and J gave up 2 bases, with 9 bases separating them. The CDR3 DNA is TGTGCCAGCAGTTACGGGGCGGGAAACACTGAAGCTTTCTTT. This encodes CASSYGAGNTEAFF.